These 5 T cell receptor beta chains originate from one sample sequenced in a study of cytotoxic CD8 clonotypes in ibrutinib-treated CLL. The method was immunoSEQ multiplex PCR; TCRdb's version includes in-frame clones alone and lacks a portion of them. The table has more than 200,000 clones, roughly 74% seen once. The sample here was PBMCs, taken after 24 months of ibrutinib treatment. These receptors were obtained from a human donor with chronic lymphocytic leukemia.

The chain employs TRBV27 and TRBJ2-3; the match to TRBD2 covers 11 bases. CDR1 is MNHEY and CDR2 is SMNVEV in the germline V gene (reference sequence). Germline trimming cut 0 bases from V and 0 bases from J; bases unmatched to any gene: 8. There are 19 residues in the CDR3. The CDR3 DNA reads TGTGCCAGCAGTTTATCGTCTAGCGGGAGGAAGCGAAGCACAGATACGCAGTATTTT. It encodes CASSLSSSGRKRSTDTQYF.

On this clone itself: At the DNA level, this CDR3 is encoded by other sequences in the same sample as well. The J gene is TRBJ1-1, the V gene TRBV2; the D gene is possibly TRBD1 (5 bases). This CDR3 contains 10 residues. The V end was cut by 8 bases, the J end by 5 bases, with 6 bases between. CDR1 and CDR2 from the germline V gene are SNHLY and FYNNEI. In DNA, the CDR3 is TGTGCCAGCGGGGGGACTGAAGCTTTCTTT. Protein: CASGGTEAFF.

This clone was seen only once. The chain has TRBV29-1 and TRBJ1-1; D is unresolved. The CDR3 sequence is 12 residues long. The germline V gene has CDR1 SQVTM and CDR2 ANQGSEA. Between the trimmed V and J ends, which lost 8 bases and 6 bases, there was a span of 16 bases. CDR3 loop: CSFQVLVSEAFF. CDR3 sequence (DNA): TGCAGCTTTCAGGTCTTGGTCTCTGAAGCTTTCTTT.

The chain couples TRBV7-9 to TRBJ2-6; D gene ambiguous. Between the trimmed V and J ends, which lost 4 bases and 2 bases, there was a span of 6 bases. Germline CDR1 and CDR2: SEHNR and FQNEAQ (reference sequence). This CDR3 is 14 amino acids long. This CDR3 reads CASSSGAGANVLTF. CDR3 DNA sequence: TGTGCCAGCAGCTCAGGAGCTGGGGCCAACGTCCTGACTTTC.

The chain uses TRBV13 and TRBJ2-7, with D tentatively TRBD2 (6 bases). CDR3 length equals 14 residues. The germline CDR1 and CDR2 sequences are PRHDT and FYEKMQ (reference sequence). The V end was cut by 3 bases, the J end by 6 bases, with 15 bases between. CDR3 nucleotides: TGTGCCAGCAGCTTCCCGGGAGTGTTAGGCGAGCAGTACTTC. Translated, it gives CASSFPGVLGEQYF.